This T cell receptor beta chain came from a study of blood T cell repertoires in COVID-19. Across the study: Samples taken during acute and convalescent COVID-19 were collected in the United States, Italy and Spain.

Germline V lookup: CDR1 LGHNT, CDR2 FRNRAP. V was trimmed by 4 bases and J by 2 bases, leaving 7 bases between them. This CDR3 has 13 amino acids. Data came from immunoSEQ multiplex PCR; TCRdb stores just in-frame clones and leaves some out. The sample records about 180,000 clones, roughly 88% being singletons. The V gene is TRBV12-5, the J gene TRBJ2-3; D unclear. The origin of this receptor is a woman of 80 years or more with acute or convalescent COVID-19. The sequenced material came from peripheral blood. The DNA of the CDR3 is TGTGCTAGTGGTTCGTCTCCCACAGATACGCAGTATTTT. The encoded protein is CASGSSPTDTQYF.